This TCR beta chain is from a study of blood T cell repertoires in COVID-19. About the research overall: Some COVID-19 samples were acute and others convalescent; all came from the United States, Italy and Spain. The analysed material was cDNA or gDNA that came from T cells, B-cell-depleted T cells, or PBMCs.

Original handling: The authors estimated nucleated cell counts from reference gene primer amplification. The assay was immunoSEQ multiplex PCR, and TCRdb's table has in-frame clones only and misses some. D and trimming were read from the DNA, whereas the V and J calls and clone size are those reported in that table. The profile shows tens of thousands of clones, around 91% of them singletons. There are 12 residues in the CDR3. The germline V gene encodes CDR1 LNHDA and CDR2 SQIVND (reference sequence). Trimming took off 5 bases at V and 4 bases at J, with 8 bases between the two ends. J is TRBJ1-2 and V is TRBV19; possibly TRBD1 for D (5 bases). The sample was peripheral blood. This TCR was recovered from a woman aged 55-69 years with active COVID-19. The CDR3 loop is CASSYRIYGYTF. In DNA form, the CDR3 reads TGTGCCAGTAGTTACAGGATCTATGGCTACACCTTC.